Presented here are 15 T cell receptor beta chains from one specimen sequenced in a study of neurological immune-mediated disorders. TCRdb re-derived calls from the 5' RACE reads in MiXCR, one entry per CDR3 protein. There are tens of thousands of distinct CDR3 sequences in the sample; 3% to 4% occur only once, and approximately 1.8% lies in the top ten. Sequenced: CD4+ T cells from blood. The receptors here all came from a woman aged 40 to 50 with multiple sclerosis.

This clonotype was detected many times. This sequence joins TRBV2 and TRBJ2-7; D is ambiguous. Per the germline V gene, CDR1 is SNHLY and CDR2 is FYNNEI. The CDR3 runs to 15 residues. V was clipped by 4 bases and J by 0 bases, with 13 bases between them. The CDR3 region has the DNA TGTGCCAGCAGTGCTCGGGCCTCCAACTCCTACGAGCAGTACTTC. Its protein is CASSARASNSYEQYF.

This clonotype was seen repeatedly, ten times or more. The genes are TRBV5-1 and TRBJ2-7; possible D gene TRBD1, 5 bases. Trimming left V 5 bases short and J 1 base short, with 13 bases between. Germline V lookup: CDR1 SGHRS, CDR2 YFSETQ. The length of the CDR3 is 14 residues. The CDR3: CASRTRVSSYEQYF. CDR3 sequence (DNA): TGCGCCAGCAGAACCAGGGTCTCTTCCTACGAGCAGTACTTC.

This clonotype was detected many times. The rearrangement links TRBV5-1 to TRBJ2-2; 7 nucleotides match TRBD1. The CDR3 contains 16 residues. CDR1 and CDR2 (germline): SGHRS, YFSETQ. Losses at the gene ends were 3 bases for V and 1 base for J; bases not matched to a gene: 6. In nucleotides, the CDR3 is TGCGCCAGCAGCTCGACCGGACAGGAGAACACCGGGGAGCTGTTTTTT. It translates to CASSSTGQENTGELFF.

This clonotype occurred many times. This chain links TRBV20-1 with TRBJ1-1; D remains unclear. Germline V gene sequence: CDR1 DFQATT, CDR2 SNEGSKA (reference sequence). The V and J ends lost 2 bases and 5 bases respectively, with 9 bases between them. The CDR3 extends over 12 amino acids. The chain's CDR3 is CSARPDGTEAFF. The DNA of the CDR3 is TGCAGTGCTAGACCGGACGGAACTGAAGCTTTCTTT.

Ten or more counts support this clonotype. CDR3 coding DNA: TGTGCCAGCAGCCGCCAGGGGGTGACTAATGAAAAACTGTTTTTT. Protein product: CASSRQGVTNEKLFF. The genes are TRBV4-2 and TRBJ1-4; 7 bases line up with TRBD1. This CDR3 is 15 amino acids long. V trimming: 4 bases; J trimming: 2 bases; junction bases outside the gene matches: 4. Per the germline V gene, CDR1 is LGHNA and CDR2 is YNFKEQ.

This clonotype was seen many times. The chain employs TRBV5-1 and TRBJ1-1, with 8 bases that match TRBD1. Germline CDR1 is SGHRS and CDR2 is YFSETQ. The CDR3 is 14 residues long. Trimming removed 5 bases from V and 1 base from J; junction bases left unmatched: 4. The CDR3 bases are TGCGCCAGCAGACGGACAGGGACGAACACTGAAGCTTTCTTT. It codes for CASRRTGTNTEAFF.

This clonotype was observed many times. In nucleotides, the CDR3 is TGTGCCAGCACTCTTAAAGGGGGCGCGTATGGCTACACCTTC. Its protein is CASTLKGGAYGYTF. The chain links TRBV12-3 or TRBV12-4 to TRBJ1-2, with TRBD1 matching 7 bases. The junction had 10 bases not matched to a gene; V was cut back by 7 bases and J by 5 bases. The CDR3 runs 14 residues.

This clonotype was detected only a few times. V and J are TRBV7-9 and TRBJ2-5, with 7 nucleotides matching TRBD1. CDR3 length: 14 residues. Trimming removed 1 base from V and 6 bases from J; junction bases left unmatched: 5. Germline lookup yields CDR1 SEHNR and CDR2 FQNEAQ (reference sequence). CDR3 DNA sequence: TGTGCCAGCAGCTTAGAACCGACAGGGAAGACCCAGTACTTC. As protein: CASSLEPTGKTQYF.

This clonotype was seen repeatedly, ten times or more. The rearrangement joins TRBV14 to TRBJ1-2; D is uncertain. CDR1 is SGHDN and CDR2 is FVKESK in the germline V gene. Trimming took off 5 bases at V and 2 bases at J, with 12 bases between the two ends. The CDR3 totals 14 residues. The CDR3 coding sequence is TGTGCCAGCAGCTCATTTAGAGGGAACTATGGCTACACCTTC. Its protein product is CASSSFRGNYGYTF.

This clonotype was observed at least ten times. The rearrangement uses TRBV12-3 or TRBV12-4 and TRBJ2-5; TRBD1 agrees at 9 bases. The CDR3 contains 14 residues. Trimming at V came to 6 bases and at J to 3 bases, leaving 5 bases not matched to a gene. The CDR3 sequence: CASSHRDREETQYF. In nucleotides, the CDR3 is TGTGCCAGCAGCCACCGGGACAGGGAAGAGACCCAGTACTTC.

This clonotype was observed at least ten times. This rearrangement joins TRBV5-1 to TRBJ1-2; D is uncertain. Trimming cost V 1 base and J 4 bases, with 11 bases left between them. The germline V gene has CDR1 SGHRS and CDR2 YFSETQ. CDR3 size: 14 residues. The CDR3 coding sequence is TGCGCCAGCAGCTTGAACACCTACCCCTATGGCTACACCTTC. Protein sequence: CASSLNTYPYGYTF.

This clonotype was seen at least ten times. This rearrangement joins TRBV6-5 to TRBJ2-1; 10 bases match TRBD2. Losses at the gene ends were 6 bases for V and 6 bases for J; bases not matched to a gene: 8. Germline-derived CDR1 and CDR2 are MNHEY and SVGAGI. The CDR3 length is 15 residues. CDR3 coding DNA: TGTGCCAGCAGACCTAGCGGGGGCCCCGGCAATGAGCAGTTCTTC. Translation: CASRPSGGPGNEQFF.

This clonotype has a count of ten or more. CDR3 in DNA: TGCGCCAGCAGCTCGGGACAGGGGGCGAAAGGGGCCAACGTCCTGACTTTC. It translates to CASSSGQGAKGANVLTF. The chain carries TRBV5-1 and TRBJ2-6; TRBD1 aligns across 12 bases. CDR1 and CDR2 (germline): SGHRS, YFSETQ. The CDR3 runs 17 residues. Trimming at V came to 3 bases and at J to 4 bases, leaving 5 bases not matched to a gene. Looking up the rest from reference TRBV5-1 and TRBJ2-6 gives the full variable domain: KAGVTQTPRYLIKTRGQQVTLSCSPISGHRSVSWYQQTPGQGLQFLFEYFSETQRNKGNFPGRFSGRQFSNSRSEMNVSTLELGDSALYLCASSSGQGAKGANVLTFGAGSRLTVL.

V and J are TRBV7-2 and TRBJ2-1; D call uncertain. Germline loops: CDR1 SGHTA, CDR2 FQGNSA. The V gene lost 5 bases and the J gene lost 10 bases, with 18 bases spanning the gap. The CDR3 is 14 amino acids. CDR3 sequence (DNA): TGTGCCAGCAGCCCGTCTGTTCGCGGCCACGAGCAGTTCTTC. Its translation is CASSPSVRGHEQFF.

At least ten counts were recorded for this clonotype. V is TRBV10-2 and J is TRBJ1-5; 10 bases map to TRBD1. Trimming at V came to 0 bases and at J to 3 bases, leaving 11 bases not matched to a gene. The CDR3 contains 19 residues. The V gene's germline CDR1 is WSHSY and CDR2 SAAADI. The CDR3 loop is CASSESGRTGTGVNQPQHF. CDR3 nucleotide sequence: TGCGCCAGCAGTGAGTCGGGTAGGACGGGGACAGGGGTCAATCAGCCCCAGCATTTT.